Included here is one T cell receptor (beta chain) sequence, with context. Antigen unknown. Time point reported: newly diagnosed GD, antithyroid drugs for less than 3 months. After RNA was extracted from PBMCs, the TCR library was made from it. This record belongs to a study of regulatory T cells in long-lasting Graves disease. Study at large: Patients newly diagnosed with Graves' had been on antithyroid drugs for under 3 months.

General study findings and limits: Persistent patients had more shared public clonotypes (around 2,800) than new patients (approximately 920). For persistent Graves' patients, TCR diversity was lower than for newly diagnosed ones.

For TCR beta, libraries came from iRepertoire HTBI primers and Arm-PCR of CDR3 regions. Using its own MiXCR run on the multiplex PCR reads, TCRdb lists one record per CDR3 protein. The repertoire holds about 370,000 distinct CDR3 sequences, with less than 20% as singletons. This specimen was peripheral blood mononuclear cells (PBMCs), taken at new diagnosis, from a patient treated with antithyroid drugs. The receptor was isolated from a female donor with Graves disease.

The CDR3 reads CAITRDRDGNSPLHF. The CDR3 DNA sequence: TGTGCCATCACCCGAGACAGGGATGGTAATTCACCCCTCCACTTT. The chain joins TRBV10-3 to TRBJ1-6; TRBD1 matches 7 bases. CDR1 is ENHRY and CDR2 is SYGVKD in the germline V gene. This CDR3 region has 15 residues. With 7 bases clipped from V and 6 bases from J, the junction kept 9 bases outside the gene matches.